A selection of T cell receptor beta chains follows, all from one sample in a study of CD4 T cells in relation to SARS-CoV-2 and coronaviruses. Sequencing used immunoSEQ multiplex PCR; TCRdb keeps in-frame clones, though not all of them. The sample has around 23,000 clones, 68% seen once. Their target antigens are unknown. Sequences were obtained from CD4+ T cells from PBMCs, cultured in vitro. These receptors were taken from a human donor in good health. Both conserved end residues are part of each CDR3. The order of the fields is CDR3 DNA, CDR3 protein, J gene, clone size, D gene, V gene. A D gene is named only where the DNA matches it firmly. Not all rows give a size; the values are once, few, many and, for expanded clones, a class.

CDR3nt: TGTGCCAGCAGCCCCTGGCAGGACTCCTACAATGAGCAGTTCTTC
CDR3aa: CASSPWQDSYNEQFF
j_gene: TRBJ2-1
abundance: NA
d_gene: NA
v_gene: TRBV5-5

CDR3nt: TGTGCCAGCAGTGAAGGTCCGGGAGTTAGAGAGACCCAGTACTTC
CDR3aa: CASSEGPGVRETQYF
j_gene: TRBJ2-5
abundance: NA
d_gene: NA
v_gene: TRBV6-1

CDR3nt: TGTGCCAGCTCACTCCGGACTAGCGGGAGTGCGGATACGCAGTATTTT
CDR3aa: CASSLRTSGSADTQYF
j_gene: TRBJ2-3
abundance: NA
d_gene: TRBD2
v_gene: TRBV18

CDR3nt: TGTGCCAGCAGCGCCGATGGGGGGGGAATCTATGGCTACACCTTC
CDR3aa: CASSADGGGIYGYTF
j_gene: TRBJ1-2
abundance: NA
d_gene: NA
v_gene: TRBV9

CDR3nt: TGTGCCATCAGTGACCGACAGGGTGCGGCCGAGCAGTACTTC
CDR3aa: CAISDRQGAAEQYF
j_gene: TRBJ2-7
abundance: NA
d_gene: TRBD1
v_gene: TRBV10-3

CDR3nt: TGTGCCATCAGGGGGACGGAACGACTTTATGGCTACACCTTC
CDR3aa: CAIRGTERLYGYTF
j_gene: TRBJ1-2
abundance: few
d_gene: NA
v_gene: TRBV10-3

CDR3nt: TGTGCCAGCAGCTTAGGAGGAGGGGGGGCCCAAAATGAGCAGTTCTTC
CDR3aa: CASSLGGGGAQNEQFF
j_gene: TRBJ2-1
abundance: NA
d_gene: NA
v_gene: TRBV11-2

CDR3nt: TGCGCCAGCAGCCTCGGCCCCCGGACGCGGCCTCAGCAGTTCTTC
CDR3aa: CASSLGPRTRPQQFF
j_gene: TRBJ2-1
abundance: NA
d_gene: NA
v_gene: TRBV4-1

CDR3nt: TGTGCTAGCAGCTTCGGAGCGGGTGACACCGGGGAGCTGTTTTTT
CDR3aa: CASSFGAGDTGELFF
j_gene: TRBJ2-2
abundance: NA
d_gene: NA
v_gene: TRBV7-7

CDR3nt: TGTGCCAGCAGCTTATCCCCGGAGGGCCGCTATGAGCAGTTCTTC
CDR3aa: CASSLSPEGRYEQFF
j_gene: TRBJ2-1
abundance: NA
d_gene: NA
v_gene: TRBV7-2

CDR3nt: TGTGCCTGGAGCACAGACCGGGACAGGCACTACGAGCAGTACTTC
CDR3aa: CAWSTDRDRHYEQYF
j_gene: TRBJ2-7
abundance: NA
d_gene: TRBD1
v_gene: TRBV30

CDR3nt: TGCGCCAGCTGCCCGGGACAGGGCCCCTACGAGCAGTACTTC
CDR3aa: CASCPGQGPYEQYF
j_gene: TRBJ2-7
abundance: NA
d_gene: TRBD1
v_gene: TRBV4-1

CDR3nt: TGTGCCAGCAGTTATCCGGGACAGGGATACGAGCAGTACTTC
CDR3aa: CASSYPGQGYEQYF
j_gene: TRBJ2-7
abundance: NA
d_gene: TRBD1
v_gene: TRBV6-5

CDR3nt: TGTGCCAGCAGCCAAGACATCGGGGACTACGAGCAGTACTTC
CDR3aa: CASSQDIGDYEQYF
j_gene: TRBJ2-7
abundance: NA
d_gene: NA
v_gene: TRBV14

CDR3nt: TGTGCCAGCAGCGTAGATGGCGGGACCTACAATGAGCAGTTCTTC
CDR3aa: CASSVDGGTYNEQFF
j_gene: TRBJ2-1
abundance: NA
d_gene: NA
v_gene: TRBV9

CDR3nt: TGTGCCAGCAGCCACCCCGTTAATTCAGGGGAGCTGTTTTTT
CDR3aa: CASSHPVNSGELFF
j_gene: TRBJ2-2
abundance: NA
d_gene: NA
v_gene: TRBV3-1/TRBV3-2

CDR3nt: TGTGCCAGCAGTTACTCTCTTGTTGGCGGGAGGGACCAAGAGACCCAGTACTTC
CDR3aa: CASSYSLVGGRDQETQYF
j_gene: TRBJ2-5
abundance: NA
d_gene: TRBD2
v_gene: TRBV6-2/TRBV6-3

CDR3nt: TGTGCCAGCAGCTTATTACAGGGGAGGAACACTGAAGCTTTCTTT
CDR3aa: CASSLLQGRNTEAFF
j_gene: TRBJ1-1
abundance: NA
d_gene: TRBD1
v_gene: TRBV11-2

CDR3nt: TGTGCCAGCAGTTTCTTAGTGGGTGAAGCTTTCTTT
CDR3aa: CASSFLVGEAFF
j_gene: TRBJ1-1
abundance: NA
d_gene: NA
v_gene: TRBV6-6

CDR3nt: TGTGCCAGCAGTCCCTTAGCGTTTGGCGAGACCCAGTACTTC
CDR3aa: CASSPLAFGETQYF
j_gene: TRBJ2-5
abundance: NA
d_gene: NA
v_gene: TRBV6-2/TRBV6-3

CDR3nt: TGTGCCAGCTCAGACGGGACGTCTGGAAACACCATATATTTT
CDR3aa: CASSDGTSGNTIYF
j_gene: TRBJ1-3
abundance: NA
d_gene: NA
v_gene: TRBV18

CDR3nt: TGTGCCAGCAGTTACCAGCAGGGGATCGGAAACACCATATATTTT
CDR3aa: CASSYQQGIGNTIYF
j_gene: TRBJ1-3
abundance: NA
d_gene: NA
v_gene: TRBV6-5

CDR3nt: TGTGCCAGCAGCCGAGAACCCCTGGGGGGTGAAGCTTTCTTT
CDR3aa: CASSREPLGGEAFF
j_gene: TRBJ1-1
abundance: NA
d_gene: NA
v_gene: TRBV3-1/TRBV3-2

CDR3nt: TGTGCCATCAGTGAGTCGTCCTTGGAGAACACTGAAGCTTTCTTT
CDR3aa: CAISESSLENTEAFF
j_gene: TRBJ1-1
abundance: NA
d_gene: NA
v_gene: TRBV10-3

CDR3nt: TGTGCCAGCAGCCCCCGGGCGTTATCCGACATTCAGTACTTC
CDR3aa: CASSPRALSDIQYF
j_gene: TRBJ2-4
abundance: NA
d_gene: NA
v_gene: TRBV7-2

CDR3nt: TGTGCCAGCAGCCAAGATTCCCCAGGGACTATTACCTACGAGCAGTACTTC
CDR3aa: CASSQDSPGTITYEQYF
j_gene: TRBJ2-7
abundance: NA
d_gene: TRBD2
v_gene: TRBV14

CDR3nt: TGCGCCAGCAGCTTGGAAGGCATCTCTGGGGCCAACGTCCTGACTTTC
CDR3aa: CASSLEGISGANVLTF
j_gene: TRBJ2-6
abundance: NA
d_gene: NA
v_gene: TRBV5-1

CDR3nt: TGTGCCAGCAGCTTAGGATCAGGACAGGGGAAGACAGATACGCAGTATTTT
CDR3aa: CASSLGSGQGKTDTQYF
j_gene: TRBJ2-3
abundance: once
d_gene: TRBD1
v_gene: TRBV11-3

CDR3nt: TGTGCCAGCAGTCGGACTAGTCCCAACAATGAGCAGTTCTTC
CDR3aa: CASSRTSPNNEQFF
j_gene: TRBJ2-1
abundance: NA
d_gene: TRBD2
v_gene: TRBV7-3

CDR3nt: TGCAGCGTGGGGACAGGAGCGGACACCGGGGAGCTGTTTTTT
CDR3aa: CSVGTGADTGELFF
j_gene: TRBJ2-2
abundance: NA
d_gene: TRBD1
v_gene: TRBV29-1

CDR3nt: TGTGCCAGTAGTAAGGTGGACACTGAAGCTTTCTTT
CDR3aa: CASSKVDTEAFF
j_gene: TRBJ1-1
abundance: NA
d_gene: NA
v_gene: TRBV19

CDR3nt: TGTGCCAGCAGCCCCCGTCTGGGAGTGGCAGCTTTCTTT
CDR3aa: CASSPRLGVAAFF
j_gene: TRBJ1-1
abundance: NA
d_gene: NA
v_gene: TRBV3-1/TRBV3-2

CDR3nt: TGTGCCAGCAGCTTCCGGGGGGGGGCCACAGATACGCAGTATTTT
CDR3aa: CASSFRGGATDTQYF
j_gene: TRBJ2-3
abundance: NA
d_gene: TRBD2
v_gene: TRBV7-2

CDR3nt: TGTGCCAGCAGCCAAGTAGCCCTTGACAGGGGTGATGGCTACACCTTC
CDR3aa: CASSQVALDRGDGYTF
j_gene: TRBJ1-2
abundance: NA
d_gene: TRBD1
v_gene: TRBV3-1/TRBV3-2

CDR3nt: TGTGCCACCAGTGATTCGCCTGCCGGCGATGAGCAGTTCTTC
CDR3aa: CATSDSPAGDEQFF
j_gene: TRBJ2-1
abundance: once
d_gene: NA
v_gene: TRBV24-1

CDR3nt: TGTGCCAGCAGTTCTCACTACGAGCAGTACTTC
CDR3aa: CASSSHYEQYF
j_gene: TRBJ2-7
abundance: NA
d_gene: NA
v_gene: TRBV12-3/TRBV12-4

CDR3nt: TGTGCCAGCAGCAAGGACCCTAACACCGGGGAGCTGTTTTTT
CDR3aa: CASSKDPNTGELFF
j_gene: TRBJ2-2
abundance: NA
d_gene: NA
v_gene: TRBV6-2/TRBV6-3

CDR3nt: TGTGCCACCAGTCGGGGGCGCACAGATACGCAGTATTTT
CDR3aa: CATSRGRTDTQYF
j_gene: TRBJ2-3
abundance: NA
d_gene: NA
v_gene: TRBV24-1

CDR3nt: TGTGCCAGCAGCCGGGACAACTCTGGAAACACCATATATTTT
CDR3aa: CASSRDNSGNTIYF
j_gene: TRBJ1-3
abundance: NA
d_gene: NA
v_gene: TRBV7-6

CDR3nt: TGTGCCAGCAGCATAGCCCTAGCCGGGACAGCTCTATATGGCTACACCTTC
CDR3aa: CASSIALAGTALYGYTF
j_gene: TRBJ1-2
abundance: NA
d_gene: TRBD1
v_gene: TRBV7-9

CDR3nt: TGCGCCAGCAGCCCAGGGACTAGCCCACCCATTTTGTACTTC
CDR3aa: CASSPGTSPPILYF
j_gene: TRBJ2-4
abundance: NA
d_gene: TRBD2
v_gene: TRBV5-1